The source of this T cell receptor beta chain is a study of identical twins. With no exceptions, donors were healthy Caucasians. Trimming took 4 bases from V and 7 from J, leaving 11 bases between them. Germline CDR1 is SGHVS and CDR2 is FQNEAQ. The CDR3 spans 14 residues. A universal primer site was added by template switching, and unique molecular identifiers were carried by the cDNA. TCRdb redid the calling of the 5' RACE reads with MiXCR, one entry per CDR3 protein. This table has about 570,000 distinct CDR3 sequences, just under 10% appearing once. The sample was also reused in another study, on yellow fever vaccine responses in identical twins.

V is TRBV7-8 and J is TRBJ2-6; D uncertain. The sequencing sample was made of PBMCs. The TCR originated in a woman aged 18-30 years in good health. This CDR3 reads CASSSVVLANVLTF. CDR3 DNA: TGTGCCAGCAGCTCGGTGGTTCTAGCCAACGTCCTGACTTTC.